This T cell receptor (beta chain) was profiled in a study of blood T cell repertoires in COVID-19. For the study at large: Some COVID-19 samples were acute and others convalescent; all came from the United States, Italy and Spain. The analysed material was cDNA or gDNA that came from T cells, B-cell-depleted T cells, or PBMCs.

Germline CDR1 reads SSHAT; CDR2 reads FNYEAQ (reference sequence). After removal of 5 bases from V and 6 bases from J, the junction contained 5 bases not matched to a gene. The CDR3 is made up of 13 amino acids. Authors' analysis steps: The assay estimated nucleated cells by amplifying reference gene primers. TCRdb's copy holds only in-frame clones and misses some; the assay was immunoSEQ multiplex PCR. D and trimming were read from the DNA, whereas the V and J calls and clone size are those reported in that table. Of roughly 27,000 clones in the sample, over 75% were seen once. Source material: peripheral blood. The chain has TRBV7-7 and TRBJ2-3, with 7 bases that match TRBD2. The sequence derives from a human donor in a cohort sampled during active COVID-19. The CDR3 region has the DNA TGTGCCAGCAGCGACGGACTAGTTGATACGCAGTATTTT. Translation gives CASSDGLVDTQYF.